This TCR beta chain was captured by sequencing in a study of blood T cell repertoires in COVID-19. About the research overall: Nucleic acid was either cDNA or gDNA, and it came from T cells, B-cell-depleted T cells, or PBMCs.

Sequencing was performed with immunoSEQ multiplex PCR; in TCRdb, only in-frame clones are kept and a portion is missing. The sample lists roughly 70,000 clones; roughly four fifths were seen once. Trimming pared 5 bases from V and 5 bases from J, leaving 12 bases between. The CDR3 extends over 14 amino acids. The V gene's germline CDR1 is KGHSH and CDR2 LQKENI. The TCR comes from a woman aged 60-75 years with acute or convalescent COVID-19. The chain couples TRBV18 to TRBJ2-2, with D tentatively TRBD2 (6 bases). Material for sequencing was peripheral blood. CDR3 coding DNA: TGTGCCAGCTCAAGGAGGGAGGTGACCGGGGAGCTGTTTTTT. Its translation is CASSRREVTGELFF. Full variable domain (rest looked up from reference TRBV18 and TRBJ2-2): NAGVMQNPRHLVRRRGQEARLRCSPMKGHSHVYWYRQLPEEGLKFMVYLQKENIIDESGMPKERFSAEFPKEGPSILRIQQVVRGDSAAYFCASSRREVTGELFFGEGSRLTVL.